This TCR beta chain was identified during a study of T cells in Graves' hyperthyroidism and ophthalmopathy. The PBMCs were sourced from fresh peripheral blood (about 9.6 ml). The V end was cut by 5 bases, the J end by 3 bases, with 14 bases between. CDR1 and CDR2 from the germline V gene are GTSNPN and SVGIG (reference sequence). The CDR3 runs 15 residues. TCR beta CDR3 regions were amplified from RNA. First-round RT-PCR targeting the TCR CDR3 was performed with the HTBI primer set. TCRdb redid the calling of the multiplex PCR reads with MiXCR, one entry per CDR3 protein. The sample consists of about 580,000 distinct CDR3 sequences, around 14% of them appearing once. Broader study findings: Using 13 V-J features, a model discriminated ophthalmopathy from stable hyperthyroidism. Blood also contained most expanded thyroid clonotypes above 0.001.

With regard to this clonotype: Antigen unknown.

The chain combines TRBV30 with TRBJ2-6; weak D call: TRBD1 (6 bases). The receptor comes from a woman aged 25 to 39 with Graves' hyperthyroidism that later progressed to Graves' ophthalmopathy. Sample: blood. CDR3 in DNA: TGTGCCTGGGGACAGCCTAGTGATGGGGCCAACGTCCTGACTTTC. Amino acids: CAWGQPSDGANVLTF.